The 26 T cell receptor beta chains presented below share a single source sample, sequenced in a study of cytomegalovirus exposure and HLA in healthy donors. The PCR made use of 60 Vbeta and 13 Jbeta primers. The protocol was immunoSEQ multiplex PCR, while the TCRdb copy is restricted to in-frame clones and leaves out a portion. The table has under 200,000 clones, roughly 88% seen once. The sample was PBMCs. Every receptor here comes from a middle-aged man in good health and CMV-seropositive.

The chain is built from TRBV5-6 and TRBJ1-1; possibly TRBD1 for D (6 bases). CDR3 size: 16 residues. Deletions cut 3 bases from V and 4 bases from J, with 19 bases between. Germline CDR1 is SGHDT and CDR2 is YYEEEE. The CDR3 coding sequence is TGTGCCAGCAGCTACTCCGGGACAAGGATCGGCACTGAAGCTTTCTTT. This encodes CASSYSGTRIGTEAFF. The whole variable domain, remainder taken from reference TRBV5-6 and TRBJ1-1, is DAGVTQSPTHLIKTRGQQVTLRCSPKSGHDTVSWYQQALGQGPQFIFQYYEEEERQRGNFPDRFSGHQFPNYSSELNVNALLLGDSALYLCASSYSGTRIGTEAFFGQGTRLTVV.

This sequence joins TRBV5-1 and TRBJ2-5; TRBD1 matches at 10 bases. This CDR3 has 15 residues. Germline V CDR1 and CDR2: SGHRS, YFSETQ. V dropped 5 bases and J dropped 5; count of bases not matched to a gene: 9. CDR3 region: CASRRTTGGPETQYF. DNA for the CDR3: TGCGCCAGCAGGCGAACGACAGGGGGCCCCGAGACCCAGTACTTC.

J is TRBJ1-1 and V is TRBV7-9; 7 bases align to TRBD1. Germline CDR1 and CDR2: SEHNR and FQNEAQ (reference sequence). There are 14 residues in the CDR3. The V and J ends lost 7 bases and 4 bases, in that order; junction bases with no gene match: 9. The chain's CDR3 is CASTLSQGTTEAFF. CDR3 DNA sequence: TGTGCCAGCACCCTTTCACAGGGGACCACTGAAGCTTTCTTT.

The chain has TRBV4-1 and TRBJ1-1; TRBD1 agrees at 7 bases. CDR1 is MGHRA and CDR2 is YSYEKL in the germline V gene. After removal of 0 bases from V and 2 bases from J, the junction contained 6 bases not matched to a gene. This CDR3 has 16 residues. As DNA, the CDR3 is TGCGCCAGCAGCCAAGAGGAGCACAGGGGAAACACTGAAGCTTTCTTT. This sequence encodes CASSQEEHRGNTEAFF.

CDR3 bases: TGTGCCAGCAGCGTAGATGTAGTAGAGGAGACCCAGTACTTC. This gives the protein CASSVDVVEETQYF. The gene calls are TRBV9 and TRBJ2-5; D gene ambiguous. V shed 0 bases and J shed 5 bases, with 11 bases lying between them. The CDR3 length is 14 residues. Germline lookup yields CDR1 SGDLS and CDR2 YYNGEE.

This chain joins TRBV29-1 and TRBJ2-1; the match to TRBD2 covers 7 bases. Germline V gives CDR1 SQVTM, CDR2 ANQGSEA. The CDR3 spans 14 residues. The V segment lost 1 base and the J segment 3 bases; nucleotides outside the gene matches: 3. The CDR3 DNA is TGCAGCGTTGAAGGTAGCGGGCTCTACAATGAGCAGTTCTTC. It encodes CSVEGSGLYNEQFF.

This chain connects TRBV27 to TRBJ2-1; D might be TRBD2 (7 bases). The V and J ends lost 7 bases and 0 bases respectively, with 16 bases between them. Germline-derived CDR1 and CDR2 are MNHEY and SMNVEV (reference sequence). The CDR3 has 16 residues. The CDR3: CASTLRGASSYNEQFF. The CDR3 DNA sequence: TGTGCCAGCACCCTACGGGGGGCGAGCTCCTACAATGAGCAGTTCTTC.

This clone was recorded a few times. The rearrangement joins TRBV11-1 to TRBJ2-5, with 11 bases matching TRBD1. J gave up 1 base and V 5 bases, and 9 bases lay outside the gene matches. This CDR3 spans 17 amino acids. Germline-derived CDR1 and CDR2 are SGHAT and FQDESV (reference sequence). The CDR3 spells CASSLIGGTGGQETQYF. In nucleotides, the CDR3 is TGTGCCAGCAGCCTAATAGGGGGGACAGGGGGCCAAGAGACCCAGTACTTC.

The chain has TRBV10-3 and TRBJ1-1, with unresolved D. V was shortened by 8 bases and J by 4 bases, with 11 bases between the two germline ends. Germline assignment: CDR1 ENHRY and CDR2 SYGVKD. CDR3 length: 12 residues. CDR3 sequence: CAIGAALTEAFF. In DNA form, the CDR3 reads TGTGCCATCGGAGCAGCACTCACTGAAGCTTTCTTT.

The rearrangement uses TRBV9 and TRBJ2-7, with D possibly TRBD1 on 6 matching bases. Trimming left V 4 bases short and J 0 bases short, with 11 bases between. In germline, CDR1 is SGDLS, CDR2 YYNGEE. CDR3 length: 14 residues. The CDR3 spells CASSPWTDSYEQYF. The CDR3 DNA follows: TGTGCCAGCAGCCCTTGGACAGACTCCTACGAGCAGTACTTC.

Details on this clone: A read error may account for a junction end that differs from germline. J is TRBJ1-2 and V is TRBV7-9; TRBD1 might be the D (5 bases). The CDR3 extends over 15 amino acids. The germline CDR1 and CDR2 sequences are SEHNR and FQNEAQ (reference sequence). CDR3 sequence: CSSSLVGGEGYGYTF. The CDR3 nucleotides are TGTTCCAGCAGCTTAGTGGGGGGGGAAGGCTATGGCTACACCTTC.

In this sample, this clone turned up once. The CDR3 nucleotides read TGTGCCAGCAGTTACTCTGGGACAGGGGTCGCTGAAAAACTGTTTTTT. It encodes CASSYSGTGVAEKLFF. J is TRBJ1-4 and V is TRBV6-5, with 10 bases aligning to TRBD1. CDR3 length: 16 amino acids. The ends lost 0 bases at V and 7 bases at J; junction bases unmatched: 5. Looked up from germline, CDR1 is MNHEY and CDR2 is SVGAGI.

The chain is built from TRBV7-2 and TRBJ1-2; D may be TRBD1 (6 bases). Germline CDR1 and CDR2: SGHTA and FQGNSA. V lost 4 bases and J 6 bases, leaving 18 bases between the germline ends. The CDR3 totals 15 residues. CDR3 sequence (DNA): TGTGCCAGCAGCTCGTCAGGGGCAGGGTTCCATGGCTACACCTTC. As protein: CASSSSGAGFHGYTF.

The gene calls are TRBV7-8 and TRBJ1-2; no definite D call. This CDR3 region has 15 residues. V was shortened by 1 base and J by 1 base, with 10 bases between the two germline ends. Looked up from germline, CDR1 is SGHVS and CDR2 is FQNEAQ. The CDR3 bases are TGTGCCAGCAGCTTAGGGGCGGGGTATAACTATGGCTACACCTTC. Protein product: CASSLGAGYNYGYTF.

In nucleotides, the CDR3 is TGTGCCAGCAGCGTCCGGTGGGGGCCATTAAATGAGCAGTTCTTC. Amino acids: CASSVRWGPLNEQFF. This rearrangement joins TRBV14 to TRBJ2-1, with D possibly being TRBD1 (6 bases). Germline values: CDR1 SGHDN, CDR2 FVKESK. The V and J ends lost 5 bases and 7 bases respectively, with 18 bases between them. CDR3 length equals 15 residues.

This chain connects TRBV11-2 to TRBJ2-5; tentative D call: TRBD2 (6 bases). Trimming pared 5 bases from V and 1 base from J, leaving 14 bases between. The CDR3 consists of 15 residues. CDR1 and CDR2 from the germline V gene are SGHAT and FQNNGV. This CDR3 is CASSLGWRVQETQYF. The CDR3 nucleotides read TGTGCCAGCAGCCTTGGGTGGAGGGTCCAAGAGACCCAGTACTTC.

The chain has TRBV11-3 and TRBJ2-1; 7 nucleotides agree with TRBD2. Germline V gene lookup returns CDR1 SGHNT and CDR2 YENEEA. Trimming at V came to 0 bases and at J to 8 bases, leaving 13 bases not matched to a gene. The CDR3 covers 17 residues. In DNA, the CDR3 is TGTGCCAGCAGCTTAGATCACCCGGGAGGTGCTTGGGATGAGCAGTTCTTC. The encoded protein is CASSLDHPGGAWDEQFF.

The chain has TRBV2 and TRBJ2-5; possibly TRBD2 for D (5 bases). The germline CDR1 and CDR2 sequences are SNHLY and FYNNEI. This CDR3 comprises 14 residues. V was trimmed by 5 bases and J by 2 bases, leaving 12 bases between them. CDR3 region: CASSPLGVQETQYF. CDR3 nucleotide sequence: TGTGCCAGCAGTCCACTAGGAGTTCAAGAGACCCAGTACTTC.

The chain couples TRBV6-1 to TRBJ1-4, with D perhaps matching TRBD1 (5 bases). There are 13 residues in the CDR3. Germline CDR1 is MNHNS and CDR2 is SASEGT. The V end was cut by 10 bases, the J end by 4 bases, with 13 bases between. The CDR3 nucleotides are TGTGCCATAGTTGGGGGAGGTAATGAAAAACTGTTTTTT. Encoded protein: CAIVGGGNEKLFF.

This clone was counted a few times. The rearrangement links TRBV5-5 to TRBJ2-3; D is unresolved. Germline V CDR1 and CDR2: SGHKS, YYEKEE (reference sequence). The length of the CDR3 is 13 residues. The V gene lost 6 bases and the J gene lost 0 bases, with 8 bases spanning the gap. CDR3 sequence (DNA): TGTGCCAGCAATTTAGCTAGCACAGATACGCAGTATTTT. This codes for CASNLASTDTQYF.

CDR3 sequence (DNA): TGTGCCAGCAGCCCCCAACTAGCGGAGCTTTACAATGAGCAGTTCTTC. Translating it yields CASSPQLAELYNEQFF. V usage is TRBV9 and J usage is TRBJ2-1, with TRBD2 matching 8 bases. Trimming cost V 4 bases and J 4 bases; bases outside gene matches: 10. There are 16 residues in the CDR3. The germline V gene has CDR1 SGDLS and CDR2 YYNGEE.

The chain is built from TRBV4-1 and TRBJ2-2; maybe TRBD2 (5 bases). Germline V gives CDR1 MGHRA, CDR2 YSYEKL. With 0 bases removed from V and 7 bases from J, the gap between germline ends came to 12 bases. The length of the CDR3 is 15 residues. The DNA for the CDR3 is TGCGCCAGCAGCCAAGAAGGGAGAAGTAACGGGGAGCTGTTTTTT. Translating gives CASSQEGRSNGELFF.

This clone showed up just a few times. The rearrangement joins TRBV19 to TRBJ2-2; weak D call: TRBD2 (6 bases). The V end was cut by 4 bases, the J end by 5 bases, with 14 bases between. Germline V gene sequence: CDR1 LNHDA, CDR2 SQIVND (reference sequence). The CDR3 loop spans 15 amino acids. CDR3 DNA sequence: TGTGCCAGTAGTAAGGGGACTGGGCGAACCGGGGAGCTGTTTTTT. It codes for CASSKGTGRTGELFF. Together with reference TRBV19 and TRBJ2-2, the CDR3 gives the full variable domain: DGGITQSPKYLFRKEGQNVTLSCEQNLNHDAMYWYRQDPGQGLRLIYYSQIVNDFQKGDIAEGYSVSREKKESFPLTVTSAQKNPTAFYLCASSKGTGRTGELFFGEGSRLTVL.

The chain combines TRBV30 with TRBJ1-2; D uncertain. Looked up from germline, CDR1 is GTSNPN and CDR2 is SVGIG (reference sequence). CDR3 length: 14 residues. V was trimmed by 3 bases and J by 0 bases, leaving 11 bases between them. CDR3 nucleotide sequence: TGTGCCTGGAGAGCGGGTGTCACTAACTATGGCTACACCTTC. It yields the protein CAWRAGVTNYGYTF.

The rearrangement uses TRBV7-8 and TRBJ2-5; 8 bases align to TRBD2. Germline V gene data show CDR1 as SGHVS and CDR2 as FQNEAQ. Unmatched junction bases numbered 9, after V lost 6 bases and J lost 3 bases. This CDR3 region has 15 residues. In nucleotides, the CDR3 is TGTGCCAGCAGTTTCGATCCGGGACTAGAAGAGACCCAGTACTTC. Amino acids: CASSFDPGLEETQYF.

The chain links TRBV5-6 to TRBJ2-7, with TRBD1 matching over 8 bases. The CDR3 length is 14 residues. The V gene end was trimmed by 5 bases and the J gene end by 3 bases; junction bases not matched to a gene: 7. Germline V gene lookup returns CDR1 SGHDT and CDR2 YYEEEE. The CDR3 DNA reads TGTGCCAGCAGTCTCCGCGGACAGGGCTACGAGCAGTACTTC. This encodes CASSLRGQGYEQYF.